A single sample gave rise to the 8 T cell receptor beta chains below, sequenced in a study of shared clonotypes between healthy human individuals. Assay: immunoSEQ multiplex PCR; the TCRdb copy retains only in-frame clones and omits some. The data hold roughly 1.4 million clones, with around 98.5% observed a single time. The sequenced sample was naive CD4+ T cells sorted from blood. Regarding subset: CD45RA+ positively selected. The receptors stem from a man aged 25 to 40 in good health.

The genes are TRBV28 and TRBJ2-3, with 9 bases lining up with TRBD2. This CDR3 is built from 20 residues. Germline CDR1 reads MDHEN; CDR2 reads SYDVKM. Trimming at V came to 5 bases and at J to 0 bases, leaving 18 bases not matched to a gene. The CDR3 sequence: CASSRVRARLAVRSTDTQYF. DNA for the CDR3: TGTGCCAGCAGTCGGGTGCGAGCGAGACTAGCGGTGAGGAGCACAGATACGCAGTATTTT.

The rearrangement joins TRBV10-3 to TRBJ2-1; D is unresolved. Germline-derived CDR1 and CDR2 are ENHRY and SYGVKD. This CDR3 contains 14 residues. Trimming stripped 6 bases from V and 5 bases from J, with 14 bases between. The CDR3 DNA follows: TGTGCCATCAGGGCCCCGGGCTCAAACAATGAGCAGTTCTTC. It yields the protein CAIRAPGSNNEQFF.

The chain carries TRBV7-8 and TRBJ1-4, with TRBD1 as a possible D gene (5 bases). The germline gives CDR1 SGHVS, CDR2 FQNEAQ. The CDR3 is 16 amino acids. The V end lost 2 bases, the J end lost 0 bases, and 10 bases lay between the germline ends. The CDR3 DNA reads TGTGCCAGCAGCTTATCAGGGATAACAACTAATGAAAAACTGTTTTTT. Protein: CASSLSGITTNEKLFF.

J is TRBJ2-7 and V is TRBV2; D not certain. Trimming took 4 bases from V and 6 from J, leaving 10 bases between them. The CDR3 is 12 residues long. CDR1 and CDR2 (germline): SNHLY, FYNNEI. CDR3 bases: TGTGCCAGCAGTGTGCGCGAAAGCGAGCAGTACTTC. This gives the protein CASSVRESEQYF.

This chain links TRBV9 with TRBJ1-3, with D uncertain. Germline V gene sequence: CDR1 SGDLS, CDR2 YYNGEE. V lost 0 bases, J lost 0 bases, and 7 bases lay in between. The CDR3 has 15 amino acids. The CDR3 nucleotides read TGTGCCAGCAGCGTAGGAGAATTCTCTGGAAACACCATATATTTT. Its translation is CASSVGEFSGNTIYF.

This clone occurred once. The CDR3 region is CASRATGTDGYTF. CDR3 DNA: TGTGCCAGCAGGGCCACCGGGACAGATGGCTACACCTTC. The chain recombines TRBV6-1 with TRBJ1-2; 7 bases are shared with TRBD1. J gave up 6 bases and V 6 bases, and 7 bases lay outside the gene matches. The germline gives CDR1 MNHNS, CDR2 SASEGT. The CDR3 is 13 amino acids.

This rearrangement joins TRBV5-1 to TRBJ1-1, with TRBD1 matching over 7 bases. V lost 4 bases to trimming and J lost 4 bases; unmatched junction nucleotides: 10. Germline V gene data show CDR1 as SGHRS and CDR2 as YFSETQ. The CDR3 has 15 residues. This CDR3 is CASSTPQGQGTEAFF. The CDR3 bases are TGCGCCAGCAGCACCCCACAGGGGCAAGGCACTGAAGCTTTCTTT. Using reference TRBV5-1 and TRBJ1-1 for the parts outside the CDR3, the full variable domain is KAGVTQTPRYLIKTRGQQVTLSCSPISGHRSVSWYQQTPGQGLQFLFEYFSETQRNKGNFPGRFSGRQFSNSRSEMNVSTLELGDSALYLCASSTPQGQGTEAFFGQGTRLTVV.

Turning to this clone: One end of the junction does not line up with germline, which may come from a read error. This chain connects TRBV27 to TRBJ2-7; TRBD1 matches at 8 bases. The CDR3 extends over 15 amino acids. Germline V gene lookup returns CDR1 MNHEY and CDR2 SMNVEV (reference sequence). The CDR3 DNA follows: TGTGCCCGCAGTCAGGGGGCCCCGGGGCCCTACGAGCAGTACTTC. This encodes CARSQGAPGPYEQYF.